A single sample is the source of the 9 T cell receptor beta chains below, sequenced in a study of T cells after posttransplantation cyclophosphamide. The repertoire was sequenced with immunoSEQ multiplex PCR; TCRdb's copy has only in-frame clones and lacks some. The sample records some 16,000 clones, 85% being singletons. Controls had myeloablative marrow grafts with methotrexate and calcineurin inhibitor, sampled at 1 year. Sequences were derived from PBMCs, sampled after allogeneic stem cell transplant with calcineurin inhibitor and methotrexate. The receptors here all came from a female patient aged 18-30 years who received an allogeneic stem cell transplant from an unrelated donor, was CMV-positive, and had acute and chronic GVHD. Certain T cells may be donor cells from the graft.

CDR3 protein: CASSIPGIGQFF. The CDR3 DNA follows: TGTGCCAGTAGTATACCGGGGATCGGGCAGTTCTTC. The rearrangement links TRBV19 to TRBJ2-1; D might be TRBD2 (5 bases). The V and J ends lost 2 bases and 12 bases respectively, with 11 bases between them. The CDR3 length is 12 residues. From germline, CDR1 is LNHDA and CDR2 SQIVND (reference sequence).

The CDR3 DNA is TGTGCCAGCAGAGGACTTAGCGGGGCCGGCAACGAGCAGTACTTC. Amino acids: CASRGLSGAGNEQYF. V is TRBV2 and J is TRBJ2-7; 8 nucleotides agree with TRBD2. The V and J ends lost 6 bases and 5 bases, in that order; junction bases with no gene match: 12. The CDR3 spans 15 residues. Germline loops: CDR1 SNHLY, CDR2 FYNNEI.

The gene calls are TRBV5-1 and TRBJ2-2, with 8 bases lining up with TRBD1. This CDR3 region has 15 residues. Germline values: CDR1 SGHRS, CDR2 YFSETQ. V lost 4 bases and J lost 4; bases outside the gene matches: 6. In DNA form, the CDR3 reads TGCGCCAGCAGCCAACGGACAGGGATCACCGGGGAGCTGTTTTTT. Translation: CASSQRTGITGELFF. Based on the CDR3 plus reference TRBV5-1 and TRBJ2-2, the full variable domain is KAGVTQTPRYLIKTRGQQVTLSCSPISGHRSVSWYQQTPGQGLQFLFEYFSETQRNKGNFPGRFSGRQFSNSRSEMNVSTLELGDSALYLCASSQRTGITGELFFGEGSRLTVL.

The chain joins TRBV19 to TRBJ2-1, with 8 bases lining up with TRBD2. The CDR3 sequence is 15 residues long. CDR1 LNHDA and CDR2 SQIVND come from the germline V gene (reference sequence). The J segment lost 2 bases and the V segment lost 1 base, leaving 1 base of the junction unmatched. The CDR3, as DNA: TGTGCCAGTAGTATAGGAGCGGGGGCCTACAATGAGCAGTTCTTC. Its translation: CASSIGAGAYNEQFF.

Only a few counts were recorded for this clone. This chain links TRBV6-1 with TRBJ2-7; D is perhaps TRBD1 (5 bases). Germline V gives CDR1 MNHNS, CDR2 SASEGT. The ends were cut back, 8 bases at V and 0 bases at J, with 14 bases in the middle. The CDR3 is made up of 14 amino acids. CDR3 sequence (DNA): TGTGCCAGCGGGGCCAGGGTAAGCTCCTACGAGCAGTACTTC. It specifies CASGARVSSYEQYF.

The chain links TRBV5-4 to TRBJ2-2; TRBD2 matches 11 bases. The CDR3 length is 16 residues. Germline V gene data show CDR1 as SGHNT and CDR2 as YYREEE (reference sequence). The V segment lost 5 bases and the J segment 4 bases; nucleotides outside the gene matches: 7. CDR3 amino acids: CASSSIAGGGTGELFF. CDR3 sequence (DNA): TGTGCCAGCAGTTCTATAGCGGGAGGGGGCACCGGGGAGCTGTTTTTT.

The rearrangement joins TRBV15 to TRBJ2-1; 9 positions agree with TRBD2. The CDR3 is 16 residues long. V dropped 0 bases and J dropped 9; count of bases not matched to a gene: 9. CDR1 and CDR2 (germline): LNHNV, YYDKDF (reference sequence). The CDR3 spells CATSRDMGTSSGEQFF. As DNA, the CDR3 is TGTGCCACCAGCAGAGATATGGGGACTAGCTCCGGTGAGCAGTTCTTC. Supplemented by reference TRBV15 and TRBJ2-1, the full variable domain reads DAMVIQNPRYQVTQFGKPVTLSCSQTLNHNVMYWYQQKSSQAPKLLFHYYDKDFNNEADTPDNFQSRRPNTSFCFLDIRSPGLGDTAMYLCATSRDMGTSSGEQFFGPGTRLTVL.

The chain couples TRBV5-6 to TRBJ1-1; 11 nucleotides align to TRBD1. CDR1 is SGHDT and CDR2 is YYEEEE in the germline V gene. V gave up 4 bases and J gave up 5 bases; unmatched junction bases: 10. This CDR3 has 16 residues. CDR3 sequence (DNA): TGTGCCAGCAGCCACGGACAGGGGGCGACGATAACTGAAGCTTTCTTT. Translating gives CASSHGQGATITEAFF.

V gene TRBV7-2 combines with J gene TRBJ1-5; no reliable D call. With 5 bases removed from V and 2 bases from J, the gap between germline ends came to 19 bases. CDR1 is SGHTA, CDR2 FQGNSA, per germline. This CDR3 is built from 17 residues. Here the CDR3 DNA reads TGTGCCAGCAGCGGGAGAGAGGGCTCGGTTGGCAATCAGCCCCAGCATTTT. This codes for CASSGREGSVGNQPQHF.